A single sample is the source of the 7 T cell receptor beta chains below, sequenced in a study of blood T cell repertoires in COVID-19. Assay: immunoSEQ multiplex PCR; the TCRdb copy retains only in-frame clones and omits some. The top ten hold approximately 0.55% of the sample, which has about 440,000 clones, roughly 88% seen once. Sample: PBMCs or T cells enriched from blood (not recorded which). All receptors come from a man between 18 and 29 years old who had recovered from COVID-19.

V is TRBV6-1 and J is TRBJ2-2; maybe TRBD1 (5 bases). V gave up 2 bases and J gave up 0 bases, with 10 bases separating them. This CDR3 region has 16 residues. Germline V gene sequence: CDR1 MNHNS, CDR2 SASEGT. Written as DNA, the CDR3 is TGTGCCAGCAGTGAACAGGGCAGGGCGAACACCGGGGAGCTGTTTTTT. It is translated as CASSEQGRANTGELFF.

The count of this clone is one. The rearrangement joins TRBV7-8 to TRBJ1-1; 8 bases are shared with TRBD1. The J segment lost 6 bases and the V segment lost 4 bases, leaving 10 bases of the junction unmatched. Germline assignment: CDR1 SGHVS and CDR2 FQNEAQ. CDR3 length: 15 amino acids. CDR3: CASSSFGQGGSEAFF. CDR3 DNA: TGTGCCAGCAGCTCGTTCGGACAGGGAGGGTCTGAAGCTTTCTTT.

The J gene is TRBJ1-4, the V gene TRBV5-1; D gene unclear. The V and J ends lost 0 bases and 7 bases respectively, with 10 bases between them. This CDR3 region has 14 residues. Germline CDR1 and CDR2: SGHRS and YFSETQ. Written as DNA, the CDR3 is TGCGCCAGCAGCTTGGATGGGCTCGGTGAAAAACTGTTTTTT. Its translation is CASSLDGLGEKLFF.

The rearrangement uses TRBV5-1 and TRBJ2-6; D perhaps matches TRBD1 (6 bases). V was pared by 4 bases and J by 0 bases, with 11 bases between. There are 16 residues in the CDR3. Germline assignment: CDR1 SGHRS and CDR2 YFSETQ. The CDR3 reads CASSPGQYSGANVLTF. For the CDR3, the DNA is TGCGCCAGCAGCCCCGGACAGTACTCTGGGGCCAACGTCCTGACTTTC.

The CDR3: CASSTRGRGYTEAFF. CDR3 coding DNA: TGTGCCAGCTCAACCAGGGGGCGCGGATACACTGAAGCTTTCTTT. The V and J genes are TRBV18 and TRBJ1-1, with TRBD1 matching over 8 bases. Trimming cost V 5 bases and J 3 bases; bases outside gene matches: 8. The CDR3 has 15 amino acids. Germline-derived CDR1 and CDR2 are KGHSH and LQKENI.

V is TRBV15 and J is TRBJ1-3, with D possibly TRBD1 on 6 matching bases. The CDR3 has 16 residues. The germline V and J ends were trimmed by 5 bases and 0 bases, with 14 bases remaining between them. Germline V CDR1 and CDR2: LNHNV, YYDKDF (reference sequence). The DNA of the CDR3 is TGTGCCACCAGCGGAGGCGGGGGCGCCTCTGGAAACACCATATATTTT. Protein product: CATSGGGGASGNTIYF.

The sample holds one count of this clone. This chain connects TRBV5-1 to TRBJ2-1; D might be TRBD2 (5 bases). The CDR3 sequence is 15 residues long. CDR1 and CDR2 from the germline V gene are SGHRS and YFSETQ. V dropped 0 bases and J dropped 7 bases, with 14 bases sitting between them. CDR3 loop: CASSLVGSSLNEQFF. The CDR3, as DNA: TGCGCCAGCAGCTTGGTTGGGAGTAGTCTAAATGAGCAGTTCTTC.